The T cell receptor (beta chain) described here comes from a study of T cell responses to AZD1222 COVID-19 vaccine. Study-level background: Pooled samples include second doses given at about 4 or 12 weeks. Regarding the study as a whole: Increased Spike-specific TCR breadth and depth were observed after two AZD1222 doses. Donors skewed white British and female; clonal diversity was possibly underestimated. Only 6 or 7 individuals given AZD1222 were seropositive at baseline.

A note on this clone: Its antigen is not identified.

Germline V gives CDR1 LGHNA, CDR2 YNFKEQ. The J segment lost 0 bases and the V segment lost 1 base, leaving 2 bases of the junction unmatched. The CDR3 covers 15 residues. Repertoires were generated with immunoSEQ multiplex PCR, while TCRdb's copy carries only in-frame clones and drops some. The table records approximately 150,000 clones, 91% of them present only once. The clonotype comes from an adult in good health. Specimen: peripheral blood, collected on day 0 of AZD1222 vaccination. This chain links TRBV4-2 with TRBJ2-7; 8 bases agree with TRBD1. CDR3 loop: CASSQGTGTSYEQYF. The CDR3 DNA reads TGTGCCAGCAGCCAAGGGACAGGGACCTCCTACGAGCAGTACTTC.